The 5 T cell receptor beta chains listed next were all sequenced from one sample in a study of T cells in women clearing cervical HPV infection (dated by TCRdb to 2016 to 2019). Libraries were prepared through the immunoSEQ multiplex PCR assay. Held by TCRdb, this immuneACCESS table contains in-frame sequences only and omits some clones. Under half of the omission traces to an unresolved V gene where checked; the cause of the rest is unknown. Per the sample table, the count is under 50,000 clones. The ten largest clonotypes hold around 6.5% of the sample. The sequenced material came from blood buffy coat. The origin of the receptors is a woman aged 18 to 75 with a cervical HPV16 infection that either progressed to CIN3+ or cleared (not recorded which).

Concerning this clone itself: The CDR3 goes on 3 residues after the read ends, and that part is filled in from the germline J gene. The chain carries TRBV7-9 and TRBJ2-1, with 8 bases that match TRBD2. The CDR3 sequence is 14 residues long. V lost 5 bases and J lost 6; bases outside the gene matches: 6. In germline, CDR1 is SEHNR, CDR2 FQNEAQ (reference sequence). CDR3: CASSPSGGGNEQFF. The CDR3 bases that were read are TGTGCCAGCAGCCCCTCGGGGGGGGGCAATGAG.

On this clone: The CDR3 goes on 3 residues after the read ends, and that part is filled in from the germline J gene. The chain links TRBV7-9 to TRBJ2-4; D is perhaps TRBD1 (6 bases). Germline CDR1 reads SEHNR; CDR2 reads FQNEAQ (reference sequence). This CDR3 is 13 amino acids long. CDR3 sequence: CASSLADSYGQYF. The CDR3 bases that were read are TGTGCCAGCAGCTTAGCGGACAGCTATGGT.

A word on this clone: From the germline J gene comes the end of the CDR3, since the read stops 3 residues before it. The chain employs TRBV19 and TRBJ1-2; possible D gene TRBD1, 6 bases. The CDR3 loop spans 15 amino acids. The germline CDR1 and CDR2 sequences are LNHDA and SQIVND (reference sequence). V lost 0 bases and J lost 2, with 10 bases in between. This chain's CDR3 is CASSIDQDRNYGYTF. The DNA read from the CDR3 is TGTGCCAGTAGTATAGACCAGGACAGAAACTATGGC. Full variable domain (remainder filled in from reference TRBV19 and TRBJ1-2): DGGITQSPKYLFRKEGQNVTLSCEQNLNHDAMYWYRQDPGQGLRLIYYSQIVNDFQKGDIAEGYSVSREKKESFPLTVTSAQKNPTAFYLCASSIDQDRNYGYTFGSGTRLTVV.

On this clone: The read finishes 3 residues shy of the CDR3 end, and the germline J gene is used to complete it. The J gene is TRBJ2-1, the V gene TRBV20-1, with TRBD2 matching 11 bases. Per germline, CDR1 DFQATT and CDR2 SNEGSKA (reference sequence). This CDR3 region has 16 residues. The V gene end was trimmed by 5 bases and the J gene end by 7 bases; junction bases not matched to a gene: 13. The CDR3 DNA, read in part, is TGCAGTGCTTCCGATGTAGCGGGGGGGCGTCGGAATGAG. Amino acids: CSASDVAGGRRNE. The full CDR3 is CSASDVAGGRRNEQFF.

The sequenced part of the CDR3 DNA is TGTGCCAGCAGCAAAGACAGGGCTGGGGCCAACGTC. It codes for CASSKDRAGANV. The full CDR3 reads CASSKDRAGANVLTF. This chain joins TRBV7-2 and TRBJ2-6, with 7 bases aligning to TRBD1. The read ends 3 residues shy of where the CDR3 ends; the end is completed using the germline J gene. CDR1 is SGHTA and CDR2 is FQGNSA in the germline V gene. J lost 2 bases, V lost 5 bases, and 3 bases had no gene match. The CDR3 length is 15 residues.